This entry is about one TCR beta chain. Its target is unknown. This sample stems from a study of cytomegalovirus exposure and HLA in healthy donors. Study-level information: A prior analysis found about 110 million unique TCR beta sequences from 150 million to 200 million T cells. Of the donors genotyped, a few hundred in all, over 80% fell in the Caucasian-associated ancestry cluster.

Germline V gene sequence: CDR1 MNHEY, CDR2 SVGAGI. V lost 0 bases and J lost 5, with 10 bases in between. There are 15 residues in the CDR3. Both 60 Vbeta primers and 13 Jbeta primers went into the PCR. Data came from immunoSEQ multiplex PCR; TCRdb stores just in-frame clones and leaves some out. The repertoire consists of about 120,000 clones, with roughly 69% occurring once and the leading ten covering nearly 8.5%. Study-level findings and limits: Immune exposure information comprised only CMV serostatus.

The chain joins TRBV6-5 to TRBJ2-2, with a tentative D call TRBD1 (6 bases). Sequenced: PBMCs. The origin of this receptor is a woman between 35 and 50 years old in good health and CMV-seropositive. The CDR3 sequence: CASSYSTGRTGELFF. The CDR3, as DNA: TGTGCCAGCAGTTACTCTACAGGGCGGACCGGGGAGCTGTTTTTT.